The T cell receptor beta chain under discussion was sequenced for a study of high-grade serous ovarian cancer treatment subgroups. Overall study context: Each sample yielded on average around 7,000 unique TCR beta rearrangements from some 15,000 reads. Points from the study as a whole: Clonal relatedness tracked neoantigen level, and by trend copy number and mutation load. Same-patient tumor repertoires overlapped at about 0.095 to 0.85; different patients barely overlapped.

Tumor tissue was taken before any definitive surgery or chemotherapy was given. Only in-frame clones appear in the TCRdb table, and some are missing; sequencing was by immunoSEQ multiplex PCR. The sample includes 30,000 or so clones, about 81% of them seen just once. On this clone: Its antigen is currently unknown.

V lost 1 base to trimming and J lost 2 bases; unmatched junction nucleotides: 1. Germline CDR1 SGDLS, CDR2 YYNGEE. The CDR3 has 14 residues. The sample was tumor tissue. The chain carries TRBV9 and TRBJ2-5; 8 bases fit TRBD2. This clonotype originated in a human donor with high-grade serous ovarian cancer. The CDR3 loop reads CASSVSGGQETQYF. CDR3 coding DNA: TGTGCCAGCAGCGTATCGGGAGGGCAAGAGACCCAGTACTTC. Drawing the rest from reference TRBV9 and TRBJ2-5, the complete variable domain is DSGVTQTPKHLITATGQRVTLRCSPRSGDLSVYWYQQSLDQGLQFLIQYYNGEERAKGNILERFSAQQFPDLHSELNLSSLELGDSALYFCASSVSGGQETQYFGPGTRLLVL.